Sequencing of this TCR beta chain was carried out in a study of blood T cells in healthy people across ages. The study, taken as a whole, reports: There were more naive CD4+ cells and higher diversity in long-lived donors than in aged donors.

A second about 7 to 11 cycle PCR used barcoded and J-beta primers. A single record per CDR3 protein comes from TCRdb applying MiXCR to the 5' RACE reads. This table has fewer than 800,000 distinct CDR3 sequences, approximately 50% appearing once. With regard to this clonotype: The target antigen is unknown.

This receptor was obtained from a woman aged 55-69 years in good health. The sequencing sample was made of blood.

The CDR3: CSVHRWSYNEQYF. DNA for the CDR3: TGCAGCGTCCACAGGTGGTCCTACAATGAGCAGTACTTC. The chain joins TRBV29-1 to TRBJ2-1; D possibly corresponds to TRBD1 (5 bases). The end of the DNA is better explained by TRBJ2-7, so the J call may be wrong. The CDR3 spans 13 residues. CDR1 is SQVTM and CDR2 is ANQGSEA in the germline V gene.